Following are 29 T cell receptor beta chains from one sample sequenced in a study of T cells in Graves' hyperthyroidism and ophthalmopathy. RNA transcripts served as the template for amplifying TCR beta CDR3 regions. HTBI primers were used for first-round RT-PCR of the TCR CDR3. Each CDR3 protein is one row after TCRdb ran MiXCR on the multiplex PCR reads. The sample includes around 340,000 distinct CDR3 sequences, around 18% of them seen just once. Material for sequencing was blood. These receptors were collected from a woman between 40 and 50 years old with Graves' ophthalmopathy.

This clonotype was recorded only once. One end of the junction fails to match germline, which may point to a read error. The rearrangement links TRBV18 to TRBJ1-1; D is ambiguous. The CDR3 contains 13 residues. The germline V gene has CDR1 KGHSH and CDR2 LQKENI. The CDR3 protein is CVSSSEMNTEAFF. Written as DNA, the CDR3 is TGTGTCAGCTCATCTGAAATGAACACTGAAGCTTTCTTT.

This clonotype was found a few times. The chain carries TRBV28 and TRBJ1-2, with 9 bases identical to TRBD1. The V gene's germline CDR1 is MDHEN and CDR2 SYDVKM. The V and J ends lost 3 bases and 8 bases, in that order; junction bases with no gene match: 13. The CDR3 runs 16 residues. The CDR3 protein is CASSFGDRDRVGGYTF. The DNA for the CDR3 is TGTGCCAGCAGTTTCGGTGACCGGGACAGGGTTGGCGGCTACACCTTC.

This clonotype was recorded only once. The chain couples TRBV6-1 to TRBJ1-1, with 8 nucleotides matching TRBD1. Germline V gene lookup returns CDR1 MNHNS and CDR2 SASEGT. The CDR3 length is 14 residues. With V trimmed by 10 bases and J by 4 bases, 11 bases remained unmatched. CDR3: CATAPRQGSTEAFF. In nucleotides, the CDR3 is TGTGCCACCGCACCGCGACAGGGGAGCACTGAAGCTTTCTTT.

This clonotype showed up many times. The J gene is TRBJ2-4, the V gene TRBV28, with D possibly being TRBD1 or TRBD2 (6 bases each). The length of the CDR3 is 14 residues. Germline lookup yields CDR1 MDHEN and CDR2 SYDVKM. With 2 bases removed from V and 6 bases from J, the gap between germline ends came to 11 bases. The CDR3: CASSLRGAGNIQYF. The CDR3 DNA reads TGTGCCAGCAGTTTAAGGGGGGCCGGAAACATTCAGTACTTC.

This clonotype occurred many times. The genes are TRBV20-1 and TRBJ2-3; weak D call: TRBD1 (5 bases). Germline-derived CDR1 and CDR2 are DFQATT and SNEGSKA (reference sequence). CDR3 length: 13 residues. The CDR3 coding sequence is TGCAGCCCTTTAGGGGTCATCACAGATACGCAGTATTTT. Its protein is CSPLGVITDTQYF.

This clonotype was seen repeatedly, ten times or more. The chain links TRBV4-1 to TRBJ1-1; D possibly corresponds to TRBD1 (5 bases). Trimming stripped 0 bases from V and 2 bases from J, with 7 bases between. This CDR3 region has 14 residues. Germline values: CDR1 MGHRA, CDR2 YSYEKL. CDR3 region: CASSQDGGNTEAFF. CDR3 DNA sequence: TGCGCCAGCAGCCAAGATGGGGGAAACACTGAAGCTTTCTTT.

In this sample, this clonotype turned up many times. The gene calls are TRBV2 and TRBJ2-7; the match to TRBD2 covers 10 bases. Germline CDR1 SNHLY, CDR2 FYNNEI. CDR3 length: 14 amino acids. V lost 3 bases to trimming and J lost 3 bases; unmatched junction nucleotides: 2. The CDR3 reads CASSEGLAIYEQYF. The CDR3 DNA sequence: TGTGCCAGCAGTGAGGGACTAGCGATCTACGAGCAGTACTTC.

At least ten counts were recorded for this clonotype. The V and J genes are TRBV28 and TRBJ1-2, with a tentative D call TRBD1 (5 bases). The CDR3 covers 13 residues. The germline gives CDR1 MDHEN, CDR2 SYDVKM. Trimming stripped 11 bases from V and 8 bases from J, with 21 bases between. The CDR3: CAAMKDLGRGYTF. CDR3 sequence (DNA): TGTGCCGCCATGAAGGATTTGGGGCGGGGCTACACCTTC.

This clonotype was counted at least ten times. This rearrangement joins TRBV20-1 to TRBJ2-7; possible D gene TRBD2, 6 bases. From germline, CDR1 is DFQATT and CDR2 SNEGSKA (reference sequence). The CDR3 covers 13 residues. V was shortened by 5 bases and J by 2 bases, with 13 bases between the two germline ends. CDR3 region: CSAPRTGAYEQYF. CDR3 coding DNA: TGCAGTGCTCCTCGAACGGGGGCCTACGAGCAGTACTTC.

This clonotype was detected ten times or more. J is TRBJ2-5 and V is TRBV20-1; perhaps TRBD2 as D (6 bases). Germline values: CDR1 DFQATT, CDR2 SNEGSKA (reference sequence). There are 13 residues in the CDR3. V was pared by 5 bases and J by 1 base, with 11 bases between. In DNA, the CDR3 is TGCAGTGCTGAAAGACTAGTCCAAGAGACCCAGTACTTC. This codes for CSAERLVQETQYF.

This clonotype appeared many times. V is TRBV11-2 and J is TRBJ2-7, with 7 positions matching TRBD1. The CDR3 is made up of 15 amino acids. V shed 4 bases, J shed 5 bases, and the junction held 11 bases outside the gene matches. Looked up from germline, CDR1 is SGHAT and CDR2 is FQNNGV. The CDR3 here is CASSSRDSDGHEQYF. The CDR3 bases are TGTGCCAGCAGCTCCCGGGACAGTGATGGCCACGAGCAGTACTTC.

V is TRBV6-1 and J is TRBJ1-5; possible D gene TRBD1, 6 bases. V was pared by 5 bases and J by 8 bases, with 19 bases between. The CDR3 runs 15 residues. Germline CDR1 is MNHNS and CDR2 is SASEGT. This CDR3 is CASSPIGRGFEPQHF. The CDR3 DNA sequence: TGTGCCAGCAGTCCCATTGGCAGGGGTTTTGAGCCCCAGCATTTT.

The rearrangement joins TRBV18 to TRBJ1-2; 9 nucleotides match TRBD1. Trimming removed 3 bases from V and 4 bases from J; junction bases left unmatched: 12. Germline V gene data show CDR1 as KGHSH and CDR2 as LQKENI. The CDR3 contains 17 residues. This chain's CDR3 is CASSPPGQGISIYGYTF. CDR3 DNA sequence: TGTGCCAGCTCACCCCCGGGACAGGGAATCTCGATCTATGGCTACACCTTC.

The V call is TRBV6-1, the J call TRBJ1-1; TRBD1 might be the D (5 bases). The germline V gene encodes CDR1 MNHNS and CDR2 SASEGT. Trimming took off 6 bases at V and 2 bases at J, with 10 bases between the two ends. CDR3 length equals 13 residues. The CDR3 nucleotides read TGTGCCAGCAGGGGGGACGGTAACACTGAAGCTTTCTTT. The encoded protein is CASRGDGNTEAFF.

This clonotype has a count of ten or more. This sequence joins TRBV12-3 or TRBV12-4 and TRBJ1-1; a weak D match, TRBD1 (5 bases). This CDR3 comprises 15 residues. The V gene lost 7 bases and the J gene lost 0 bases, with 15 bases spanning the gap. The CDR3 bases are TGTGCCAGCACTCTAGCCGGACATCTGAACACTGAAGCTTTCTTT. Translated, it gives CASTLAGHLNTEAFF.

This clonotype has more than one count but fewer than ten. This could be a read error, since a much larger clone is one nucleotide away. The chain carries TRBV13 and TRBJ2-7; possibly TRBD1 for D (5 bases). The CDR3 runs 13 residues. CDR1 PRHDT and CDR2 FYEKMQ come from the germline V gene (reference sequence). Here the CDR3 reads CACSSDISYEQYF. The CDR3 coding sequence is TGTGCCTGCAGCTCGGACATCTCCTACGAGCAGTACTTC.

The sample holds many counts of this clonotype. The V call is TRBV5-6, the J call TRBJ2-3, with TRBD2 as a possible D gene (5 bases). V was cut by 2 bases and J by 5 bases, with 18 bases left in between. CDR3 length: 16 amino acids. Per the germline V gene, CDR1 is SGHDT and CDR2 is YYEEEE. The CDR3: CASSFGGGLLGDTQYF. CDR3 bases: TGTGCCAGCAGCTTTGGTGGCGGGCTTCTGGGAGATACGCAGTATTTT.

Many counts were recorded for this clonotype. The chain has TRBV28 and TRBJ1-1; D is ambiguous. V gave up 7 bases and J gave up 6 bases, with 18 bases separating them. Germline V gene data show CDR1 as MDHEN and CDR2 as SYDVKM. CDR3 length: 14 amino acids. This chain's CDR3 is CASNPKHSGSEAFF. The CDR3 nucleotides read TGTGCCAGCAACCCGAAACACTCGGGCTCTGAAGCTTTCTTT.

This clonotype was seen repeatedly, ten times or more. V and J are TRBV5-1 and TRBJ2-7; 8 bases align to TRBD2. CDR3 length: 13 amino acids. Germline V gene lookup returns CDR1 SGHRS and CDR2 YFSETQ. With 4 bases clipped from V and 7 bases from J, the junction kept 7 bases outside the gene matches. The CDR3 sequence: CASSVAGLQEQYF. In nucleotides, the CDR3 is TGCGCCAGCAGCGTAGCGGGACTACAGGAGCAGTACTTC. The full variable domain, rest sourced from reference TRBV5-1 and TRBJ2-7, is KAGVTQTPRYLIKTRGQQVTLSCSPISGHRSVSWYQQTPGQGLQFLFEYFSETQRNKGNFPGRFSGRQFSNSRSEMNVSTLELGDSALYLCASSVAGLQEQYFGPGTRLTVT.

This clonotype was counted at least ten times. The V call is TRBV6-1, the J call TRBJ2-5; the D call may be TRBD1 or TRBD2 (6 bases each). CDR1 and CDR2 (germline): MNHNS, SASEGT. Trimming took 9 bases from V and 5 from J, leaving 13 bases between them. The CDR3 is 12 residues long. As DNA, the CDR3 is TGTGCCAGTAACAGGGCGGGGGAGACCCAGTACTTC. This codes for CASNRAGETQYF.

The chain employs TRBV12-3 or TRBV12-4 and TRBJ1-1; 9 bases line up with TRBD1. The CDR3 length is 14 residues. V dropped 6 bases and J dropped 6; count of bases not matched to a gene: 8. The CDR3 sequence: CASRSTGGTAEAFF. CDR3 in DNA: TGTGCCAGCAGATCGACAGGGGGGACGGCTGAAGCTTTCTTT.

This clonotype was seen many times. The chain carries TRBV19 and TRBJ1-5; D remains ambiguous. The CDR3 runs to 13 residues. V shed 7 bases and J shed 7 bases, with 14 bases lying between them. The germline CDR1 and CDR2 sequences are LNHDA and SQIVND (reference sequence). CDR3 DNA: TGTGCCAGTAAGACCCGGTTTTCCCAGCCCCAGCATTTT. It yields the protein CASKTRFSQPQHF.

This clonotype was counted ten times or more. CDR3 nucleotides: TGTGCCAGCTCACCCGGACACTCGGGCAATCAGCCCCAGCATTTT. Amino acid sequence: CASSPGHSGNQPQHF. The V call is TRBV18, the J call TRBJ1-5; tentative D call: TRBD1 (5 bases). There are 15 residues in the CDR3. Looked up from germline, CDR1 is KGHSH and CDR2 is LQKENI. Trimming cost V 3 bases and J 2 bases, with 11 bases left between them.

This clonotype was detected ten times or more. This sequence joins TRBV2 and TRBJ2-5; 8 bases are a match to TRBD1. The V gene end was trimmed by 1 base and the J gene end by 5 bases; junction bases not matched to a gene: 9. The CDR3 length is 16 residues. Germline CDR1 reads SNHLY; CDR2 reads FYNNEI. CDR3 DNA sequence: TGTGCCAGCAGTGAAGTTTGGACAGGGTCTTACGAGACCCAGTACTTC. It translates to CASSEVWTGSYETQYF.

This clonotype was counted many times. The rearrangement links TRBV12-3 or TRBV12-4 to TRBJ1-1; D not resolved. The CDR3 is 11 residues long. The V gene lost 9 bases and the J gene lost 6 bases, with 11 bases spanning the gap. In nucleotides, the CDR3 is TGTGCCAGTAACCGAGGGTCTGAAGCTTTCTTT. It codes for CASNRGSEAFF.

This clonotype came up many times. The V and J genes are TRBV20-1 and TRBJ1-5; 8 positions match TRBD1. Germline assignment: CDR1 DFQATT and CDR2 SNEGSKA (reference sequence). The CDR3 contains 15 residues. With V trimmed by 4 bases and J by 5 bases, 10 bases remained unmatched. CDR3 in DNA: TGCAGTGCTATGGAGCGGCAGGGGGCTGATCAGCCCCAGCATTTT. Protein product: CSAMERQGADQPQHF.

This clonotype has more than one count but fewer than ten. One end of the junction does not line up with germline, which may come from a read error. The chain combines TRBV5-1 with TRBJ1-6, with unresolved D. From germline, CDR1 is SGHRS and CDR2 YFSETQ. The CDR3 is 17 residues long. In DNA form, the CDR3 reads TGCTCCAGCAGCTTGTCCGGGCTCAGCTCCTATAATTCACCCCTCCACTTT. As protein: CSSSLSGLSSYNSPLHF.

This clonotype came up many times. The chain has TRBV6-1 and TRBJ2-2; the match to TRBD2 covers 8 bases. From germline, CDR1 is MNHNS and CDR2 SASEGT. The CDR3 covers 17 residues. The V gene end was trimmed by 5 bases and the J gene end by 4 bases; junction bases not matched to a gene: 12. The CDR3 DNA reads as TGTGCCAGCAGTAAGGGTTATGGACTAGCCGGCACCGGGGAGCTGTTTTTT. This encodes CASSKGYGLAGTGELFF.

The table lists this clonotype with many counts. The chain links TRBV15 to TRBJ2-7, with 9 bases that match TRBD2. Germline CDR1 LNHNV, CDR2 YYDKDF (reference sequence). The CDR3 length is 14 residues. V trimming: 1 base; J trimming: 2 bases; junction bases outside the gene matches: 0. CDR3 DNA sequence: TGTGCCACCAGCAGAGGCGGGAGGGCCTACGAGCAGTACTTC. This gives the protein CATSRGGRAYEQYF.